This T cell receptor (beta chain) comes out of a study of shared clonotypes between healthy human individuals. Sequenced by immunoSEQ multiplex PCR; TCRdb stores in-frame clones only, minus some. Of about 710,000 clones listed, around 73% are singletons. Study-level points and caveats: It was the non-shared clonotypes that had lower generation probabilities than clonotypes shared by all four donors.

The CDR3 spans 16 residues. V was trimmed by 6 bases and J by 4 bases, leaving 21 bases between them. Germline V gene data show CDR1 as SEHNR and CDR2 as FQNEAQ (reference sequence). Regarding this clone: What it recognizes is unknown.

The chain recombines TRBV7-9 with TRBJ1-2, with TRBD1 as a possible D gene (6 bases). The clonotype originates from a woman under 40 in good health. Sequences were obtained from memory CD4+ T cells sorted from blood. Regarding subset: CD45RA-negative fraction. The CDR3 loop reads CASREVRGNSSYGYTF. DNA of the CDR3: TGTGCCAGCAGGGAAGTTAGGGGGAACAGCTCCTATGGCTACACCTTC.